This is a list of T cell receptor beta chains from one sample in a study of T-cell memory formation after mild COVID-19. TCRdb re-analysed the 5' RACE reads in MiXCR, keeping a single row per CDR3 protein. Among 350,000 to 450,000 distinct CDR3 sequences listed, 20% were seen once. The sequenced sample consisted of PBMCs or a T cell subset sorted from them (not recorded which). Source of these receptors: an adult woman who had mild COVID-19 (a few samples of this study predate the infection). Cell type and time point are not known. Both conserved end residues are part of each CDR3. D genes are given only for firm matches. Rows give clone size only sometimes, using once, few, many, or a class for an expanded clone.

J	V	D	size	CDR3	DNA
TRBJ1-6	TRBV5-5	NA	NA	CASSLSKEGSPLHF	TGTGCCAGCAGCTTGTCTAAGGAGGGATCACCCCTCCACTTT
TRBJ2-5	TRBV21-1	NA	many	CASSKGGSETQYF	TGTGCCAGCAGCAAAGGTGGATCGGAGACCCAGTACTTC
TRBJ2-1	TRBV6-2/TRBV6-3	NA	NA	CASSFAAFGFSEQFF	TGTGCCAGCAGTTTCGCTGCGTTTGGGTTCTCTGAGCAGTTCTTC
TRBJ1-6	TRBV28	NA	many	CASRTGTANSPLHF	TGTGCCAGCAGGACCGGGACCGCAAATTCACCCCTCCACTTT
TRBJ2-2	TRBV7-2	TRBD2	NA	CASSSRTSGTGELFF	TGTGCCAGCAGCTCCAGGACTAGCGGGACCGGGGAGCTGTTTTTT
TRBJ1-2	TRBV7-3	TRBD1	NA	CASSLTGGQGDYGYTF	TGTGCCAGCAGCTTAACAGGCGGACAGGGAGACTATGGCTACACCTTC
TRBJ1-2	TRBV7-9	TRBD1	NA	CASSLQDRGEGYTF	TGTGCCAGCAGCCTTCAGGACAGGGGCGAAGGCTACACCTTC
TRBJ2-1	TRBV7-2	TRBD2	few	CASSLSGRAGNEQFF	TGTGCCAGCAGCCTTAGCGGGAGGGCCGGAAATGAGCAGTTCTTC
TRBJ1-5	TRBV6-2/TRBV6-3	TRBD1	NA	CASSRDRAISNQPQHF	TGTGCCAGCAGCCGGGACAGAGCCATTAGCAATCAGCCCCAGCATTTT
TRBJ2-3	TRBV7-9	NA	NA	CASSFRGWGDTQYF	TGTGCCAGCAGCTTTCGAGGGTGGGGAGATACGCAGTATTTT
TRBJ1-1	TRBV7-9	NA	few	CASSLGRLPEAFF	TGTGCCAGCAGCTTAGGCCGATTACCTGAAGCTTTCTTT
TRBJ2-5	TRBV25-1	TRBD2	few	CASSASGAIETQYF	TGTGCCAGCTCAGCAAGCGGGGCCATAGAGACCCAGTACTTC
TRBJ1-1	TRBV5-1	NA	NA	CASSSGHNTEAFF	TGCGCCAGCAGCTCGGGACACAACACTGAAGCTTTCTTT
TRBJ1-6	TRBV5-6	NA	few	CASSLPMWNSPLHF	TGTGCCAGCAGCTTGCCGATGTGGAATTCACCCCTCCACTTT
TRBJ2-1	TRBV5-6	NA	NA	CASSLDRSGVNEQFF	TGTGCCAGCAGCTTGGATAGGTCGGGAGTCAATGAGCAGTTCTTC
TRBJ1-1	TRBV7-2	TRBD1	few	CASSWTGGNTEAFF	TGTGCCAGCAGCTGGACAGGCGGGAACACTGAAGCTTTCTTT
TRBJ1-1	TRBV18	NA	few	CASSLQEEAEAFF	TGTGCCAGCTCACTACAAGAGGAGGCTGAAGCTTTCTTT
TRBJ2-3	TRBV5-1	NA	many	CASSFPGTDTQYF	TGCGCCTCTTCCTTTCCGGGGACAGATACGCAGTATTTT
TRBJ2-7	TRBV7-7	TRBD1	NA	CASSPLGQGKSSYEQYF	TGTGCCAGCAGCCCTTTGGGACAGGGAAAGAGCTCCTACGAGCAGTACTTC
TRBJ1-1	TRBV29-1	NA	NA	CSVASVLDNGAFF	TGCAGCGTTGCATCGGTATTAGATAATGGGGCTTTCTTT
TRBJ1-1	TRBV5-1	TRBD1	NA	CASKPGGLENTEAFF	TGCGCCAGCAAACCAGGGGGCCTAGAAAACACTGAAGCTTTCTTT
TRBJ2-7	TRBV5-1	NA	few	CASSVSPSDEQYF	TGCGCCAGCAGCGTTAGTCCCTCGGACGAGCAGTACTTC